This passage covers 9 T cell receptor beta chains from one sample sequenced in a study of OX40 agonist ivuxolimab in advanced cancers. Measured with immunoSEQ multiplex PCR; TCRdb has only the in-frame clones, and not every one. The sample carries some 70,000 clones, under 90% recorded once. Sequencing was performed on CD4+ or CD8+ T cells sorted from blood, taken in a trial of the OX40 agonist ivuxolimab. The receptors were sampled from an adult with an advanced solid tumor such as melanoma, head and neck, liver or kidney cancer.

This clone came up a few times. V and J are TRBV5-1 and TRBJ1-1, with D hard to call. The ends were cut back, 1 base at V and 1 base at J, with 11 bases in the middle. The CDR3 spans 15 residues. Germline V gene data show CDR1 as SGHRS and CDR2 as YFSETQ. CDR3 protein: CASSLSNSGNTEAFF. In DNA, the CDR3 is TGCGCCAGCAGCTTGAGTAATTCGGGGAACACTGAAGCTTTCTTT.

The V call is TRBV28, the J call TRBJ2-6, with unresolved D. The CDR3 totals 17 residues. Germline V gene data show CDR1 as MDHEN and CDR2 as SYDVKM. The V end was cut by 5 bases, the J end by 0 bases, with 14 bases between. CDR3 bases: TGTGCCAGCAGTCTGGACGGCGGCTCCTCTGGGGCCAACGTCCTGACTTTC. It is translated as CASSLDGGSSGANVLTF.

The chain is built from TRBV28 and TRBJ2-5; D might be TRBD1 or TRBD2, each matching 5 bases. V shed 0 bases and J shed 11 bases, with 7 bases lying between them. CDR1 is MDHEN and CDR2 is SYDVKM in the germline V gene. The CDR3 extends over 11 amino acids. The CDR3 sequence is CASSLWGEQYF. The CDR3 DNA sequence: TGTGCCAGCAGTTTATGGGGGGAGCAGTACTTC. The entire variable domain, with the rest obtained from reference TRBV28 and TRBJ2-5, is as follows: DVKVTQSSRYLVKRTGEKVFLECVQDMDHENMFWYRQDPGLGLRLIYFSYDVKMKEKGDIPEGYSVSREKKERFSLILESASTNQTSMYLCASSLWGEQYFGPGTRLLVL.

The genes are TRBV30 and TRBJ1-1, with D perhaps TRBD1 (5 bases). The CDR3 runs 13 residues. Trimming shortened V by 4 bases and J by 5 bases, and 14 bases separated the two germline ends. CDR1 and CDR2 from the germline V gene are GTSNPN and SVGIG (reference sequence). The CDR3 loop is CAWTQGARTEAFF. CDR3 DNA sequence: TGTGCCTGGACCCAAGGGGCGCGGACTGAAGCTTTCTTT.

The chain has TRBV19 and TRBJ1-3, with D possibly matching TRBD1 (5 bases). The V gene's germline CDR1 is LNHDA and CDR2 SQIVND (reference sequence). The CDR3 is made up of 15 amino acids. Trimming took 2 bases from V and 0 from J, leaving 8 bases between them. The DNA of the CDR3 is TGTGCCAGTAGTATAATAGACAGCTCTGGAAACACCATATATTTT. Translation: CASSIIDSSGNTIYF.

CDR3 sequence (DNA): TGTGCCACCAGCAGAGGAGGGACAGGGGGCTACGAGCAGTACTTC. As protein: CATSRGGTGGYEQYF. V usage is TRBV15 and J usage is TRBJ2-7, with TRBD1 identical over 11 bases. The V gene end was trimmed by 1 base and the J gene end by 3 bases; junction bases not matched to a gene: 2. Germline CDR1 and CDR2: LNHNV and YYDKDF (reference sequence). The CDR3 consists of 15 residues.

This chain links TRBV27 with TRBJ2-7; TRBD1 agrees at 8 bases. The ends lost 2 bases at V and 0 bases at J; junction bases unmatched: 3. This CDR3 region has 15 residues. Germline CDR1 reads MNHEY; CDR2 reads SMNVEV (reference sequence). The DNA for the CDR3 is TGTGCCAGCAGTTTACGGACAGGGTACTCCTACGAGCAGTACTTC. Its translation is CASSLRTGYSYEQYF.

The chain has TRBV2 and TRBJ1-6; TRBD1 agrees at 8 bases. The V gene end was trimmed by 6 bases and the J gene end by 9 bases; junction bases not matched to a gene: 7. Germline CDR1 reads SNHLY; CDR2 reads FYNNEI. The CDR3 sequence is 14 residues long. The CDR3 region is CASRSDRVISPLHF. For the CDR3, the DNA is TGTGCCAGCAGATCGGACAGGGTGATTTCACCCCTCCACTTT.

This chain uses TRBV13 with TRBJ1-2, with 10 bases lining up with TRBD1. This CDR3 has 17 residues. Germline loops: CDR1 PRHDT, CDR2 FYEKMQ (reference sequence). Trimming took 5 bases from V and 2 from J; bases not matched to a gene: 11. This chain's CDR3 is CASSPISRTGGNYGYTF. The CDR3 DNA sequence: TGTGCCAGCAGCCCCATATCTCGGACAGGGGGAAACTATGGCTACACCTTC. Filled out from reference TRBV13 and TRBJ1-2, the complete variable domain reads AAGVIQSPRHLIKEKRETATLKCYPIPRHDTVYWYQQGPGQDPQFLISFYEKMQSDKGSIPDRFSAQQFSDYHSELNMSSLELGDSALYFCASSPISRTGGNYGYTFGSGTRLTVV.